The 2 T cell receptor beta chains reported below all come from one sample, sequenced in a study of T cell repertoires in cytomegalovirus infection. From the reads, TCRdb called clonotypes with MiXCR, one entry per CDR3 protein. The sample includes 300,000 to 400,000 distinct CDR3 sequences, more than 8% of them seen just once. Source material: PBMCs. The receptors were gathered from a human donor in good health (CMV status not recorded). Some clones in this sample may be carry-over from other donors' samples.

This clonotype was recorded many times. CDR3 nucleotides: TGTGCCAGCAGTATGACTAGAAACAATGAGCAGTTCTTC. Its translation: CASSMTRNNEQFF. The V gene is TRBV7-2, the J gene TRBJ2-1, with a weak D call TRBD2 (6 bases). V was shortened by 6 bases and J by 5 bases, with 11 bases between the two germline ends. The V gene's germline CDR1 is SGHTA and CDR2 FQGNSA. CDR3 length: 13 residues.

The V and J genes are TRBV7-6 and TRBJ2-3; tentative D call: TRBD1 (5 bases). This CDR3 contains 14 residues. Germline V gene data show CDR1 as SGHVS and CDR2 as FNYEAQ. V was trimmed by 7 bases and J by 0 bases, leaving 11 bases between them. The CDR3 here is CASNLGASTDTQYF. CDR3 bases: TGTGCCAGCAACCTAGGGGCTAGCACAGATACGCAGTATTTT.